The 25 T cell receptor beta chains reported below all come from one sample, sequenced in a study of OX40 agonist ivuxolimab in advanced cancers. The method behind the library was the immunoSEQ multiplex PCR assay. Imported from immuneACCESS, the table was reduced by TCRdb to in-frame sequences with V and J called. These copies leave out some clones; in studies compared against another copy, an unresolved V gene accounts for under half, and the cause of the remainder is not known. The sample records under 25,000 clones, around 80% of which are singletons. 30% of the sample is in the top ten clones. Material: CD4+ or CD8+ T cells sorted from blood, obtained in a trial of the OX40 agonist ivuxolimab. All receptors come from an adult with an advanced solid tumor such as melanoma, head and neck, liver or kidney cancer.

Here the CDR3 DNA reads TGTGCCAGCAGTTACCCTAAACAGGGAGGTCAGCCCCAGCATTTT. It yields the protein CASSYPKQGGQPQHF. The chain uses TRBV6-7 and TRBJ1-5; a possible D gene is TRBD1 (6 bases). TRBV6-7 has ORF status, its function being uncertain. The V gene lost 2 bases and the J gene lost 6 bases, with 14 bases spanning the gap. This CDR3 has 15 amino acids.

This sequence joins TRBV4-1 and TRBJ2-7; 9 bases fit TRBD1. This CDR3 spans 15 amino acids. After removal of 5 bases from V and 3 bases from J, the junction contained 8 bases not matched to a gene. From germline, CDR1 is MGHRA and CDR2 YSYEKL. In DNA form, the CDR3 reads TGCGCCAGCAGCTATAACCGACAGGGGGGCTACGAGCAGTACTTC. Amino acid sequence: CASSYNRQGGYEQYF.

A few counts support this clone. Here the CDR3 DNA reads TGTGCCAGCAGTTTCCCCCCTAGCGTACACAACAATGAGCAGTTCTTC. This sequence encodes CASSFPPSVHNNEQFF. The chain joins TRBV27 to TRBJ2-1; possibly TRBD2 for D (6 bases). V was trimmed by 3 bases and J by 5 bases, leaving 17 bases between them. Germline CDR1 reads MNHEY; CDR2 reads SMNVEV (reference sequence). This CDR3 is built from 16 residues.

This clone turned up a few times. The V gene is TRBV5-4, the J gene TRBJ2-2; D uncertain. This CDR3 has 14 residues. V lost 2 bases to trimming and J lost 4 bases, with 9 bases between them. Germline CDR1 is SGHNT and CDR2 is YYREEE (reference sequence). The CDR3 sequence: CASSLLDGTGELFF. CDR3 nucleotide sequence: TGTGCCAGCAGCTTACTGGACGGCACCGGGGAGCTGTTTTTT. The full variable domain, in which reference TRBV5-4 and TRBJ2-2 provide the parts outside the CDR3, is ETGVTQSPTHLIKTRGQQVTLRCSSQSGHNTVSWYQQALGQGPQFIFQYYREEENGRGNFPPRFSGLQFPNYSSELNVNALELDDSALYLCASSLLDGTGELFFGEGSRLTVL.

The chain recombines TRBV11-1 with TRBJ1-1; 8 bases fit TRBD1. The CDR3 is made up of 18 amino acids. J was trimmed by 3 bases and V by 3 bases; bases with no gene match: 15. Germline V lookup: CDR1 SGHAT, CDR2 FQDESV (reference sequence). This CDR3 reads CASSFGQGWSLMDTEAFF. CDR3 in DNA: TGTGCCAGCAGCTTCGGACAGGGCTGGAGCCTAATGGACACTGAAGCTTTCTTT. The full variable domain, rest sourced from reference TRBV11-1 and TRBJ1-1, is EAEVAQSPRYKITEKSQAVAFWCDPISGHATLYWYRQILGQGPELLVQFQDESVVDDSQLPKDRFSAERLKGVDSTLKIQPAELGDSAMYLCASSFGQGWSLMDTEAFFGQGTRLTVV.

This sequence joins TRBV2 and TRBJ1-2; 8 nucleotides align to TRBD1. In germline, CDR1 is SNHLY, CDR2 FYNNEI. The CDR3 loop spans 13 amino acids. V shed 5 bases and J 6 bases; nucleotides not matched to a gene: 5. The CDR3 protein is CASSPTGGHGYTF. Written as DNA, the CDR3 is TGTGCCAGCAGTCCAACAGGGGGGCATGGCTACACCTTC. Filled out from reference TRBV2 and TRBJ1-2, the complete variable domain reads EPEVTQTPSHQVTQMGQEVILRCVPISNHLYFYWYRQILGQKVEFLVSFYNNEISEKSEIFDDQFSVERPDGSNFTLKIRSTKLEDSAMYFCASSPTGGHGYTFGSGTRLTVV.

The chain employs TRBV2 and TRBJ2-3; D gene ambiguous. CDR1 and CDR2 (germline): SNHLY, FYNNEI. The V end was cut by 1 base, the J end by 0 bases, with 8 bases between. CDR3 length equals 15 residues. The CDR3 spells CASSEGVGSTDTQYF. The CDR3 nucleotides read TGTGCCAGCAGTGAAGGGGTCGGTAGCACAGATACGCAGTATTTT.

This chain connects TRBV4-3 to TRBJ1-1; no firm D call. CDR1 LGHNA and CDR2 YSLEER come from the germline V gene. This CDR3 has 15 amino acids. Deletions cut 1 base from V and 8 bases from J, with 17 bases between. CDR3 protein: CASSQAHMGNREAFF. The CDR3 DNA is TGCGCCAGCAGCCAAGCTCACATGGGAAACAGAGAAGCTTTCTTT.

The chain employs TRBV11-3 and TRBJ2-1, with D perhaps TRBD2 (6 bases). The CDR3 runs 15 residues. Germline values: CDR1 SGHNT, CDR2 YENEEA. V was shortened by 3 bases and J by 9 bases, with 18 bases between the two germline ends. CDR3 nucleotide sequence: TGTGCCAGCAGCTTTAGGGGTCCGGGGGACGGTGAGCAGTTCTTC. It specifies CASSFRGPGDGEQFF.

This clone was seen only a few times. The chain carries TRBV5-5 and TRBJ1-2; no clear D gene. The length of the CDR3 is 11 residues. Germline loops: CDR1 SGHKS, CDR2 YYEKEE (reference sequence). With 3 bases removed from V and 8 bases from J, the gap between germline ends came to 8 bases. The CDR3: CASSSSFGYTF. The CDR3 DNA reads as TGTGCCAGCAGCTCATCATTCGGCTACACCTTC.

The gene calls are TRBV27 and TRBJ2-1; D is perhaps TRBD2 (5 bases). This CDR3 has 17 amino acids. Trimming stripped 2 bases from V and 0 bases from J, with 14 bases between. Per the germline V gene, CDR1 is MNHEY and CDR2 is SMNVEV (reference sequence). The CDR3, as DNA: TGTGCCAGCAGTTTAAGTACGGGGTACAGCTCCTACAATGAGCAGTTCTTC. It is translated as CASSLSTGYSSYNEQFF.

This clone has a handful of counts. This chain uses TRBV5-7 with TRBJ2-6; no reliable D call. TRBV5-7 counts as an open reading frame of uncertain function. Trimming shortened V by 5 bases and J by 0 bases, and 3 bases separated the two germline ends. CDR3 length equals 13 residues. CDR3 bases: TGTGCCAGCAGTCCCTCTGGGGCCAACGTCCTGACTTTC. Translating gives CASSPSGANVLTF.

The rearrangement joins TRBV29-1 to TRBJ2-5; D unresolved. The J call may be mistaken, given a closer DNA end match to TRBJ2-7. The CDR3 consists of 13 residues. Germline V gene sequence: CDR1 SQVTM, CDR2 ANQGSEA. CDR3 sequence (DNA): TGCAGCGTTGTAGGGCGGACCTCCTACGAGCAGTACTTC. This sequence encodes CSVVGRTSYEQYF.

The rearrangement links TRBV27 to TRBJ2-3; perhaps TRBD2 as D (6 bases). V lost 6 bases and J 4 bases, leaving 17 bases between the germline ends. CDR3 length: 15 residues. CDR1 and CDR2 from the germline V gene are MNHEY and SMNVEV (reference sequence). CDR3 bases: TGTGCCAGCAGCCCAACTAGCCTGGTCCCAGATACGCAGTATTTT. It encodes CASSPTSLVPDTQYF.

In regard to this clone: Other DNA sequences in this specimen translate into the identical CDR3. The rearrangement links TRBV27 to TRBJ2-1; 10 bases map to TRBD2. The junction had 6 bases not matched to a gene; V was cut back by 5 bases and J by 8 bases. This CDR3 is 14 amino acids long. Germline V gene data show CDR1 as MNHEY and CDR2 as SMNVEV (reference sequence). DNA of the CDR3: TGTGCCAGCAGTCCTAGCGGGAGAGTCGATGAGCAGTTCTTC. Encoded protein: CASSPSGRVDEQFF.

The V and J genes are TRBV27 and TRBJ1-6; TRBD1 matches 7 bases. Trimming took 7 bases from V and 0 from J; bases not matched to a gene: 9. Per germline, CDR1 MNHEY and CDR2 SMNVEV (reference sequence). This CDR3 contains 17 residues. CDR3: CASKRQGPSSYNSPLHF. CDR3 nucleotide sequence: TGTGCCAGCAAGCGACAGGGCCCAAGCTCCTATAATTCACCCCTCCACTTT.

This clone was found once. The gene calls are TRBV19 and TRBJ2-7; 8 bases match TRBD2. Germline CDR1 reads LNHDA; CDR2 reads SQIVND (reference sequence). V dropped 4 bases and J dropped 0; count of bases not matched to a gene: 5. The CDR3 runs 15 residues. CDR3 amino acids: CASSTIAGNSYEQYF. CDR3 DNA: TGTGCCAGTAGTACCATAGCGGGGAACTCCTACGAGCAGTACTTC.

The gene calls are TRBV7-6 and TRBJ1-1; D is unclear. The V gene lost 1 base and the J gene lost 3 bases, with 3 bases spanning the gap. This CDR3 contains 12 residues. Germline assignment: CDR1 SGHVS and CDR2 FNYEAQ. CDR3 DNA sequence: TGTGCCAGCAGCTTAGAGTACACTGAAGCTTTCTTT. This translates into CASSLEYTEAFF.

CDR3 DNA sequence: TGTGCCAGCAGTTACTCGGGGCCAGGGGGCTACGAGCAGTACTTC. Amino acid sequence: CASSYSGPGGYEQYF. J is TRBJ2-7 and V is TRBV6-6, with TRBD1 matching over 7 bases. CDR3 length: 15 residues. V shed 0 bases and J 3 bases; nucleotides not matched to a gene: 5. The V gene's germline CDR1 is MNHNY and CDR2 SVGAGI (reference sequence).

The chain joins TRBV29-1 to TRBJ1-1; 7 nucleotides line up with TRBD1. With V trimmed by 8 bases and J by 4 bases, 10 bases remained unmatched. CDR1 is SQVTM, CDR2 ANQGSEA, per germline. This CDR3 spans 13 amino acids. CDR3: CSPSQGDFTEAFF. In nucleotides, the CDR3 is TGCAGCCCATCTCAGGGGGATTTCACTGAAGCTTTCTTT.

Here the CDR3 DNA reads TGTTCGTCGGGGGTCCCCGGCTACGAGCAGTACTTC. Protein product: CSSGVPGYEQYF. The rearrangement links TRBV6-1 to TRBJ2-7, with a possible D match to TRBD2 (6 bases). The CDR3 consists of 12 residues. CDR1 is MNHNS and CDR2 is SASEGT in the germline V gene.

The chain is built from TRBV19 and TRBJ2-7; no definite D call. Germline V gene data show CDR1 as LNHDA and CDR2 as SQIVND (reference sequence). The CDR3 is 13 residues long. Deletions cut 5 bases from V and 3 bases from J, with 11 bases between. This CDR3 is CASSATPDYEQYF. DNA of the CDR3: TGTGCCAGTAGTGCGACACCTGACTACGAGCAGTACTTC.

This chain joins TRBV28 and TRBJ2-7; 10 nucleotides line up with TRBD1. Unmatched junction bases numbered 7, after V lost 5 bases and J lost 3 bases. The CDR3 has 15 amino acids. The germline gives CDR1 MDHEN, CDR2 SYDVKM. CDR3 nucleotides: TGTGCCAGCAGTCCTACAGGGACAGGGGTCTACGAGCAGTACTTC. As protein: CASSPTGTGVYEQYF. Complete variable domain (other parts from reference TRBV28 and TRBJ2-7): DVKVTQSSRYLVKRTGEKVFLECVQDMDHENMFWYRQDPGLGLRLIYFSYDVKMKEKGDIPEGYSVSREKKERFSLILESASTNQTSMYLCASSPTGTGVYEQYFGPGTRLTVT.

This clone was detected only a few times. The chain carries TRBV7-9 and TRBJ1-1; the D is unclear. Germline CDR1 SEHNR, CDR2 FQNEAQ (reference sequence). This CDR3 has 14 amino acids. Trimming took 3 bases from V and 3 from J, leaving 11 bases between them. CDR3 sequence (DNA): TGTGCCAGCAGCTTCAAGGGTGATTACACTGAAGCTTTCTTT. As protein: CASSFKGDYTEAFF. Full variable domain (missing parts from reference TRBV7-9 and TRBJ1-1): DTGVSQNPRHKITKRGQNVTFRCDPISEHNRLYWYRQTLGQGPEFLTYFQNEAQLEKSRLLSDRFSAERPKGSFSTLEIQRTEQGDSAMYLCASSFKGDYTEAFFGQGTRLTVV.

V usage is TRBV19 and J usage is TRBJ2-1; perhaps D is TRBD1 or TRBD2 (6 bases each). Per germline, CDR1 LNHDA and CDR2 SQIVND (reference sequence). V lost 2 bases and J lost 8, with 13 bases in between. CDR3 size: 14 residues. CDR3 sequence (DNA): TGTGCCAGTAGTATAACGGGGGCTCCCCATGAGCAGTTCTTC. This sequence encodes CASSITGAPHEQFF.